The following is a T cell receptor beta chain sequence with its context. These data originate in a study of OX40 agonist ivuxolimab in advanced cancers. This CDR3 has 15 residues. Germline CDR1 is KGHSH and CDR2 is LQKENI. J gave up 7 bases and V 0 bases, and 2 bases lay outside the gene matches. Repertoires were generated with immunoSEQ multiplex PCR, while TCRdb's copy carries only in-frame clones and drops some. Among some 62,000 clones, 84% were seen once, and the ten largest hold around 9.8%. This sequence was found in an adult with an advanced solid tumor such as melanoma, head and neck, liver or kidney cancer. This chain links TRBV18 with TRBJ2-3; 12 bases are a match to TRBD2. This specimen consisted of CD4+ or CD8+ T cells sorted from blood, obtained in a trial of the OX40 agonist ivuxolimab. In DNA, the CDR3 is TGTGCCAGCTCACCACCCACTAGCGGGAGGTATACGCAGTATTTT. Its protein product is CASSPPTSGRYTQYF.